The 19 T cell receptor beta chains listed next were all sequenced from one sample in a study of shared clonotypes between healthy human individuals. Naive-designated CD8 cells lacked CD45RO, were positively enriched for CCR7, and omitted terminally differentiated effector memory CD45RA+ cells. Data came from immunoSEQ multiplex PCR; TCRdb stores just in-frame clones and leaves some out. In the table there are about 2.1 million clones, under 95% of which are singletons. Input material: naive CD8+ T cells from PBMCs. Source of these receptors: a man between 18 and 35 years old in good health. Some clones in this sample may be carry-over from other donors' samples.

The J gene is TRBJ1-1, the V gene TRBV15; D might be TRBD1 (5 bases). Germline V gene data show CDR1 as LNHNV and CDR2 as YYDKDF (reference sequence). The CDR3 consists of 17 residues. V gave up 0 bases and J gave up 0 bases, with 14 bases separating them. The CDR3 coding sequence is TGTGCCACCAGCAGAGATGGTGTCAGGGCCCTGAACACTGAAGCTTTCTTT. This gives the protein CATSRDGVRALNTEAFF.

This clone came up a few times. The V gene is TRBV19, the J gene TRBJ1-1; 7 bases are shared with TRBD1. The V segment lost 4 bases and the J segment 6 bases; nucleotides outside the gene matches: 11. In germline, CDR1 is LNHDA, CDR2 SQIVND (reference sequence). This CDR3 is 15 amino acids long. In nucleotides, the CDR3 is TGTGCCAGTAGTAGTACAGGGGCTCATTCCGCTGAAGCTTTCTTT. Its protein product is CASSSTGAHSAEAFF. Drawing the rest from reference TRBV19 and TRBJ1-1, the complete variable domain is DGGITQSPKYLFRKEGQNVTLSCEQNLNHDAMYWYRQDPGQGLRLIYYSQIVNDFQKGDIAEGYSVSREKKESFPLTVTSAQKNPTAFYLCASSSTGAHSAEAFFGQGTRLTVV.

CDR3: CASSSITGTQKPYGYTF. The CDR3 bases are TGTGCCAGCAGTTCTATTACCGGGACACAGAAGCCCTATGGCTACACCTTC. The chain employs TRBV27 and TRBJ1-2, with D possibly matching TRBD1 (6 bases). Germline lookup yields CDR1 MNHEY and CDR2 SMNVEV (reference sequence). With 4 bases removed from V and 4 bases from J, the gap between germline ends came to 22 bases. This CDR3 spans 17 amino acids.

In its sample, this clone was seen once. The V gene is TRBV5-6, the J gene TRBJ2-1, with D possibly TRBD1 on 5 matching bases. The CDR3 consists of 15 residues. CDR1 SGHDT and CDR2 YYEEEE come from the germline V gene. Trimming removed 0 bases at V and 7 bases at J, with 14 bases between. CDR3 nucleotides: TGTGCCAGCAGCTTGGAGTCAGGGTGGATTAATGAGCAGTTCTTC. This gives the protein CASSLESGWINEQFF.

The chain combines TRBV30 with TRBJ1-1; TRBD1 is a possible D gene (5 bases). Germline V lookup: CDR1 GTSNPN, CDR2 SVGIG (reference sequence). The V gene lost 2 bases and the J gene lost 8 bases, with 15 bases spanning the gap. The CDR3 extends over 13 amino acids. CDR3: CAWSPWGSLEAFF. The CDR3 DNA reads as TGTGCCTGGAGTCCATGGGGCAGTTTAGAAGCTTTCTTT.

The chain combines TRBV9 with TRBJ2-3; D is perhaps TRBD2 (6 bases). Trimming cost V 0 bases and J 5 bases, with 10 bases left between them. CDR3 length: 14 amino acids. Germline CDR1 reads SGDLS; CDR2 reads YYNGEE. This CDR3 is CASSVAGSGDTQYF. The CDR3 region has the DNA TGTGCCAGCAGCGTAGCCGGGAGTGGAGATACGCAGTATTTT.

The genes are TRBV7-8 and TRBJ1-5, with D unresolved. This CDR3 has 14 residues. Germline loops: CDR1 SGHVS, CDR2 FQNEAQ. Trimming took off 3 bases at V and 0 bases at J, with 6 bases between the two ends. CDR3 in DNA: TGTGCCAGCAGCTTGCTTTCTAGCAATCAGCCCCAGCATTTT. It encodes CASSLLSSNQPQHF.

The rearrangement uses TRBV19 and TRBJ1-1; D possibly corresponds to TRBD1 (6 bases). CDR1 is LNHDA and CDR2 is SQIVND in the germline V gene (reference sequence). V was cut by 3 bases and J by 3 bases, with 14 bases left in between. This CDR3 spans 15 amino acids. The CDR3 bases are TGTGCCAGTAGTATGCCAGGGGAAATGGACACTGAAGCTTTCTTT. It is translated as CASSMPGEMDTEAFF. The whole variable domain, filled in from reference TRBV19 and TRBJ1-1, reads DGGITQSPKYLFRKEGQNVTLSCEQNLNHDAMYWYRQDPGQGLRLIYYSQIVNDFQKGDIAEGYSVSREKKESFPLTVTSAQKNPTAFYLCASSMPGEMDTEAFFGQGTRLTVV.

Turning to this clone: The sample carries other DNA sequences with the same CDR3. This sequence joins TRBV28 and TRBJ1-2, with TRBD1 as a possible D gene (6 bases). Trimming took off 2 bases at V and 5 bases at J, with 9 bases between the two ends. Germline lookup yields CDR1 MDHEN and CDR2 SYDVKM. The CDR3 is 13 residues long. CDR3 nucleotides: TGTGCCAGCAGTTTAAACAGGGCGTATGGCTACACCTTC. It translates to CASSLNRAYGYTF.

This clone was picked up one time. CDR3 in amino acids: CSVVVRDGSSTEAFF. In DNA form, the CDR3 reads TGCAGCGTTGTTGTCCGCGACGGTTCTTCCACTGAAGCTTTCTTT. This chain uses TRBV29-1 with TRBJ1-1; no clear D gene. Trimming took off 4 bases at V and 4 bases at J, with 19 bases between the two ends. The germline CDR1 and CDR2 sequences are SQVTM and ANQGSEA. CDR3 length equals 15 residues.

The chain couples TRBV7-9 to TRBJ2-1; D possibly corresponds to TRBD1 (6 bases). Germline V gene sequence: CDR1 SEHNR, CDR2 FQNEAQ (reference sequence). Trimming pared 1 base from V and 2 bases from J, leaving 15 bases between. The CDR3 length is 17 residues. The CDR3 sequence is CASSLVVGHFPYNEQFF. Written as DNA, the CDR3 is TGTGCCAGCAGCTTAGTGGTGGGACACTTCCCCTACAATGAGCAGTTCTTC.

The rearrangement uses TRBV4-2 and TRBJ2-7; 8 nucleotides line up with TRBD2. The CDR3 covers 16 residues. Germline assignment: CDR1 LGHNA and CDR2 YNFKEQ. Trimming cost V 2 bases and J 3 bases; bases outside gene matches: 9. The chain's CDR3 is CASSQSALAVHYEQYF. As DNA, the CDR3 is TGTGCCAGCAGCCAATCCGCACTAGCGGTCCACTACGAGCAGTACTTC.

The chain is built from TRBV14 and TRBJ1-5; 10 bases line up with TRBD1. The CDR3 has 16 amino acids. V shed 3 bases and J 6 bases; nucleotides not matched to a gene: 8. The germline gives CDR1 SGHDN, CDR2 FVKESK. The CDR3 DNA is TGTGCCAGCAGCCATGAAGGACAGGGGGTGACTCAGCCCCAGCATTTT. Translated, it gives CASSHEGQGVTQPQHF.

This clone was counted a few times. The chain has TRBV7-9 and TRBJ1-1, with D possibly being TRBD1 (5 bases). Between the trimmed V and J ends, which lost 4 bases and 7 bases, there was a span of 10 bases. Germline CDR1 SEHNR, CDR2 FQNEAQ (reference sequence). The CDR3 runs to 12 residues. This chain's CDR3 is CASSSRGHEAFF. The CDR3 DNA reads TGTGCCAGCAGCTCCCGGGGCCATGAAGCTTTCTTT.

The chain recombines TRBV6-5 with TRBJ2-7; TRBD1 matches at 7 bases. The V gene end was trimmed by 6 bases and the J gene end by 3 bases; junction bases not matched to a gene: 5. The CDR3 loop spans 13 amino acids. The germline gives CDR1 MNHEY, CDR2 SVGAGI. The CDR3 DNA reads TGTGCCAGCAGAAGGGGGCTGATCTACGAGCAGTACTTC. Its protein is CASRRGLIYEQYF.

In its sample, this clone was seen once. The same CDR3 arises from other DNA sequences in this sample as well. CDR3: CASSFSSYEQYF. CDR3 coding DNA: TGTGCCAGCAGCTTCTCCAGCTACGAGCAGTACTTC. This chain connects TRBV7-2 to TRBJ2-7; no clear D gene. Per the germline V gene, CDR1 is SGHTA and CDR2 is FQGNSA. V was pared by 3 bases and J by 3 bases, with 6 bases between. The CDR3 consists of 12 residues.

The CDR3 sequence: CASSSHRELAPTYEQYF. The CDR3 nucleotides are TGTGCCAGCAGCTCCCACCGGGAACTAGCGCCGACCTACGAGCAGTACTTC. J is TRBJ2-7 and V is TRBV7-8; 7 nucleotides match TRBD2. Germline V CDR1 and CDR2: SGHVS, FQNEAQ. V dropped 4 bases and J dropped 2; count of bases not matched to a gene: 14. The CDR3 is 17 residues long.

The genes are TRBV6-5 and TRBJ2-2, with TRBD1 identical over 9 bases. This CDR3 contains 15 residues. V trimming: 5 bases; J trimming: 1 base; junction bases outside the gene matches: 2. In germline, CDR1 is MNHEY, CDR2 SVGAGI. CDR3 nucleotide sequence: TGTGCCAGCAGTCTGGACAGGGGGAACACCGGGGAGCTGTTTTTT. Translation gives CASSLDRGNTGELFF.

The V gene is TRBV27, the J gene TRBJ2-7; 8 nucleotides match TRBD2. J lost 5 bases, V lost 5 bases, and 5 bases had no gene match. CDR1 and CDR2 from the germline V gene are MNHEY and SMNVEV (reference sequence). The CDR3 sequence is 13 residues long. As DNA, the CDR3 is TGTGCCAGCAGTCTAGCAGCGGGAGACGAGCAGTACTTC. The encoded protein is CASSLAAGDEQYF.